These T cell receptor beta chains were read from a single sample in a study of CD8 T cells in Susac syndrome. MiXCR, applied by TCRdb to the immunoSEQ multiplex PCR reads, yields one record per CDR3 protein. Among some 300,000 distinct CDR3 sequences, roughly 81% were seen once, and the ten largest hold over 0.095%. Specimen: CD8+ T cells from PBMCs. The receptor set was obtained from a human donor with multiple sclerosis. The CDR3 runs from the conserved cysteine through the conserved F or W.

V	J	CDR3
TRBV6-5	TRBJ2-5	CASGNFETQYF
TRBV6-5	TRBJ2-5	CASSQTGTSQETQYF
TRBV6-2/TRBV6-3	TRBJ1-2	CASSTRQGKDYGYTF
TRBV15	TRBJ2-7	CATSTWDRRGNYEQYF
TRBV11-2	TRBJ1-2	CASSLKPSLASGYTF
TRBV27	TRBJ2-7	CASHGEDGTYEQYF
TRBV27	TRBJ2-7	CASSLSRETYEQHF
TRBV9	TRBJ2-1	CASSQVVSGAYNEQFF
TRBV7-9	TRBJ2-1	CASSSSVAGRVNEQFF
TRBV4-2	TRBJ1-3	CASSQEAVRRSGNTIYF
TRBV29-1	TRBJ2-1	CSVPKGRSAFWNNEQFF
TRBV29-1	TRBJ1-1	CSVLSGRSNTEAFF
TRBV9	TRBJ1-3	CASTRGGQGAGNTIYF
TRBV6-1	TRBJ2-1	CASSPSEGETPNEQFF
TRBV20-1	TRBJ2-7	CSAREYSTYEQYF
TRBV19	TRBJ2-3	CASSIVLTDTQYF
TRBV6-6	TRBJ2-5	CASREGETQYF
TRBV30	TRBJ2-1	CACLLTSDNEQFF
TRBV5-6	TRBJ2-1	CASSSSGDMNNEQFF
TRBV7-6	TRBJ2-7	CASSAWDGTYEQYF
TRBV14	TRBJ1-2	CASSQDATYGYTF
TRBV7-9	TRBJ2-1	CASSLTGIAPYNEQFF
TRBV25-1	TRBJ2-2	CASSEAGRSNTGELFF
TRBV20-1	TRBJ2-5	CSARDSGDFQETQYF
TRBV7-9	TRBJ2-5	CASSKLADLVETQYF
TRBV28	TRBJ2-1	CASSPTGGAYNEQFF
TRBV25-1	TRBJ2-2	CASSERRGTNTGELFF
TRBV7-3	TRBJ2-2	CASSRPYGDHTGELFF
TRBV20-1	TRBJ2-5	CSAFDGNRRLGQETQYF
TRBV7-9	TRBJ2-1	CASSLSLAGVNEQFF
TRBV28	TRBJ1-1	CASSPNRDRVGTEAFF
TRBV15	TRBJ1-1	CATSSPDGGYTEAFF
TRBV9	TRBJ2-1	CASSVERTRENNEQFF
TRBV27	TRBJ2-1	CASTWAGEGLTEQFF